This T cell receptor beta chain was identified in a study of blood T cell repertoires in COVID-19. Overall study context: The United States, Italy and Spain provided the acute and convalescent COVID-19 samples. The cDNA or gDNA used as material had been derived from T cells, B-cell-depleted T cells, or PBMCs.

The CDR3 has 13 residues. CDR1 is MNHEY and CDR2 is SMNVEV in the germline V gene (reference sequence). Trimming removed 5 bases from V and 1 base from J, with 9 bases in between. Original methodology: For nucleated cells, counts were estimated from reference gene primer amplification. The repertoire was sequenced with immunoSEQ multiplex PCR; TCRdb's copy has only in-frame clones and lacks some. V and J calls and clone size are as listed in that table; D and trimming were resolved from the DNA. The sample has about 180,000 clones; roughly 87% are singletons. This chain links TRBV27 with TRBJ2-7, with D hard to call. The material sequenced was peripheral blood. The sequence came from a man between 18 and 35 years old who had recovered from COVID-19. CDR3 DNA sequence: TGTGCCAGCAGTCCCGTGGAGTCCTACGAGCAGTACTTC. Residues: CASSPVESYEQYF.